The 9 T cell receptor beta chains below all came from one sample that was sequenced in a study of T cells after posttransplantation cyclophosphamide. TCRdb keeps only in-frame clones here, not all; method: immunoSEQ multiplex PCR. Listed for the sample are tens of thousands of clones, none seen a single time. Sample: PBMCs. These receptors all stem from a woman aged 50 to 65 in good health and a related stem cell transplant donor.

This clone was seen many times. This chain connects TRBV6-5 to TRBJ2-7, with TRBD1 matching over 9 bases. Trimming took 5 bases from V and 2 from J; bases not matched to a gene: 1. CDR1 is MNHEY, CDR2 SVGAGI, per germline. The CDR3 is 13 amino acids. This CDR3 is CASSRTGAYEQYF. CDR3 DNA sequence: TGTGCCAGCAGTAGGACAGGGGCCTACGAGCAGTACTTC.

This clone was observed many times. The CDR3 DNA follows: TGTGCCAGTAGTCCCCGAATAGCGGGAGAGGTCAATGAGCAGTTCTTC. It is translated as CASSPRIAGEVNEQFF. The V call is TRBV19, the J call TRBJ2-1; 9 bases fit TRBD2. Looked up from germline, CDR1 is LNHDA and CDR2 is SQIVND (reference sequence). The CDR3 contains 16 residues. The junction had 11 bases not matched to a gene; V was cut back by 5 bases and J by 6 bases.

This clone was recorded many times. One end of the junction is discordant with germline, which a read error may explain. CDR3 in DNA: TGTGCCAGCAGTGACTCGCGGGGGGTGACTGGCTACACCTTC. This translates into CASSDSRGVTGYTF. V is TRBV6-5 and J is TRBJ1-2; TRBD1 is a possible D gene (5 bases). There are 14 residues in the CDR3. Germline CDR1 reads MNHEY; CDR2 reads SVGAGI.

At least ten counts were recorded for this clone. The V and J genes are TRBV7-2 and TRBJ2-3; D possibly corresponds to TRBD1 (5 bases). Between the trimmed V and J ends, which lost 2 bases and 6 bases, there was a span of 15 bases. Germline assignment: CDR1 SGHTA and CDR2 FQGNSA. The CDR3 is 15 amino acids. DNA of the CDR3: TGTGCCAGCAGCTTAAGTGGCAGGGCCTCGGATACGCAGTATTTT. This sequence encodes CASSLSGRASDTQYF. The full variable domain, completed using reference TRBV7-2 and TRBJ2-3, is GAGVSQSPSNKVTEKGKDVELRCDPISGHTALYWYRQSLGQGLEFLIYFQGNSAPDKSGLPSDRFSAERTGGSVSTLTIQRTQQEDSAVYLCASSLSGRASDTQYFGPGTRLTVL.

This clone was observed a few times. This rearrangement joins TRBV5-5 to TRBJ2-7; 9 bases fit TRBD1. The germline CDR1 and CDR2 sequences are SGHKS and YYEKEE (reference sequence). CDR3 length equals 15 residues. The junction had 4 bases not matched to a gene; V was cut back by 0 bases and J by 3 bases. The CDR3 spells CASSLGGDRVYEQYF. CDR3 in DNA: TGTGCCAGCAGCTTGGGAGGGGACAGGGTCTACGAGCAGTACTTC.

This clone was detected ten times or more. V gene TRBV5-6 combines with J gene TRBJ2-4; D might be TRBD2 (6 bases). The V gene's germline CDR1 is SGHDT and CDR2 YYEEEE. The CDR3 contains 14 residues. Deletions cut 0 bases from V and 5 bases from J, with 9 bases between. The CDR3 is CASSLGLAENIQYF. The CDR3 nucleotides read TGTGCCAGCAGCTTGGGATTAGCGGAAAACATTCAGTACTTC.

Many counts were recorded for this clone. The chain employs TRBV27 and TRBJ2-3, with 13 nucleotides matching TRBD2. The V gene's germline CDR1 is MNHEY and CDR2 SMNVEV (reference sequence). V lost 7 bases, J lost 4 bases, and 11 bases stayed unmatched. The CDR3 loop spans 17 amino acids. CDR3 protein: CASTSWTSGSYADTQYF. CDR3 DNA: TGTGCCAGCACCTCCTGGACTAGCGGGAGTTATGCAGATACGCAGTATTTT.

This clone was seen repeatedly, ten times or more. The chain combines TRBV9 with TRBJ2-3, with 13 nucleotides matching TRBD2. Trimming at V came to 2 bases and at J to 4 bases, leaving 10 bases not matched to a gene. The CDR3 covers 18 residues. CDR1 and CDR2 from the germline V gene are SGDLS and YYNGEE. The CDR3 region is CASSVGTSGTIIPDTQYF. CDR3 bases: TGTGCCAGCAGCGTCGGGACTAGCGGGACCATAATCCCAGATACGCAGTATTTT. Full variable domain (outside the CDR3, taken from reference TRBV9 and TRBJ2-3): DSGVTQTPKHLITATGQRVTLRCSPRSGDLSVYWYQQSLDQGLQFLIQYYNGEERAKGNILERFSAQQFPDLHSELNLSSLELGDSALYFCASSVGTSGTIIPDTQYFGPGTRLTVL.

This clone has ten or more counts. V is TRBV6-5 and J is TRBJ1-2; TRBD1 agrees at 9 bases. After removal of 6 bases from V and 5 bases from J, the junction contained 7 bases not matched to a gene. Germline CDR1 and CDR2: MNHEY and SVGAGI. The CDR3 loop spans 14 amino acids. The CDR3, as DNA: TGTGCCAGCAGATACAGGGGGCGCGGGTATGGCTACACCTTC. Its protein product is CASRYRGRGYGYTF.